The 2 T cell receptor beta chains presented below share a single source sample, sequenced in a study of post-analysis software for immune sequencing data. TCR beta cDNA libraries included unique molecular identifiers. TCRdb redid the calling of the PCR reads with MiXCR, one entry per CDR3 protein. This sample carries some 890,000 distinct CDR3 sequences, roughly half of them seen once, and the ten largest clones take approximately 4.5%. These receptors lack a known antigen. General observations from the study: TRBV5-6, TRBV5-1 and TRBV20-1 were among several TRBV segments more frequent in patients than controls.

The specimen was blood. These receptors were obtained from a girl aged 10 to 17 with multiple sclerosis.

Only one count was recorded for this clonotype. V is TRBV20-1 and J is TRBJ2-4, with 8 bases lining up with TRBD2. The DNA end is a closer match to TRBJ2-7, so the J assignment may be wrong. CDR1 DFQATT and CDR2 SNEGSKA come from the germline V gene (reference sequence). The CDR3 consists of 13 residues. The CDR3 nucleotides are TGCAGTGCTAATAGCGGGACTGCCTACGAGCAGTACTTC. This translates into CSANSGTAYEQYF.

A word on this clonotype: The junction does not match germline at one end; this may be a read error. V usage is TRBV15 and J usage is TRBJ2-7; 7 bases fit TRBD1. Matching the DNA end better, TRBJ2-5 makes the J call doubtful. CDR1 is LNHNV, CDR2 YYDKDF, per germline (reference sequence). The CDR3 runs 14 residues. CDR3 DNA sequence: TGTGCCACCAAGACAGGGATCTCACAAGGGACCCAGTACTTC. Translating gives CATKTGISQGTQYF.